This entry features one T cell receptor beta chain sequence. This CDR3 has 15 residues. V gave up 4 bases and J gave up 0 bases, with 14 bases separating them. The germline V gene has CDR1 SGHNT and CDR2 YYREEE (reference sequence). A single record per CDR3 protein comes from TCRdb applying MiXCR to the RT-PCR reads. The table has approximately 200,000 distinct CDR3 sequences, about 40% seen once. These data belong to a study of patients and donors after allogeneic stem cell transplantation. The sequencing input was blood, either unsorted or a sorted T cell fraction (not recorded which). This TCR derives from a human donor who was either an allogeneic HSCT recipient or a stem cell or donor lymphocyte infusion donor (not recorded which). It is not recorded whose cells these are; they may come from a transplant donor. V is TRBV5-4 and J is TRBJ2-7; a weak D match, TRBD2 (5 bases). As DNA, the CDR3 is TGTGCCAGCAGCCCCCCAGGACTTAGCTCCTACGAGCAGTACTTC. Its protein product is CASSPPGLSSYEQYF.